This TCR beta chain was sequenced during a study of cytomegalovirus exposure and HLA in healthy donors. CDR1 is LNHDA and CDR2 is SQIVND in the germline V gene (reference sequence). Deletions cut 5 bases from V and 5 bases from J, with 15 bases between. The CDR3 covers 14 residues. Study findings and constraints: Cytomegalovirus association was assigned to approximately 180 TCR beta chains. Fewer than 20,000 TCR beta sequences were associated with HLA alleles at 0.05 false discovery rate in a later analysis.

Notes on this clone: Its target is not known.

PCR used 60 Vbeta primers and 13 Jbeta primers. The authors' processing: Counted up in a later analysis, unique TCR beta chains came to about 80 million, with around 12 million shared. Generated by immunoSEQ multiplex PCR, the TCRdb table keeps only in-frame clones and is missing some. V and J calls and clone size come straight from that table; D and trimming were deduced from the DNA. The sample is made up of 75,000 to 95,000 clones, and the top ten hold around 4.4% of it. This chain connects TRBV19 to TRBJ2-5, with a tentative D call TRBD2 (6 bases). The TCR comes from a man aged 30-40 years in good health and CMV-seronegative. What was sequenced was PBMCs. The CDR3 loop reads CASSSDYLPETQYF. The CDR3 DNA reads TGTGCCAGTAGTTCGGACTACCTTCCCGAGACCCAGTACTTC. The entire variable domain, with the rest obtained from reference TRBV19 and TRBJ2-5, is as follows: DGGITQSPKYLFRKEGQNVTLSCEQNLNHDAMYWYRQDPGQGLRLIYYSQIVNDFQKGDIAEGYSVSREKKESFPLTVTSAQKNPTAFYLCASSSDYLPETQYFGPGTRLLVL.